Here is one T cell receptor beta chain with its context. No antigen is known for it. No much larger clone exists at a distance of one base, and base qualities are not known. The data are from a study of CD8 T cells in Susac syndrome (dated by TCRdb to 2018 to 2020). Background for the entire study: Among the Susac syndrome patients who were sequenced, clinically active disease was present in 5 or 6 and clinical remission was observed in eight. At the time of blood withdrawal, Susac syndrome patients were either therapy-naive, taking corticosteroids (with some also receiving IVIg), or on IVIg alone. Repertoire sequencing was used to test whether CD8+ T cell activation and differentiation in Susac syndrome was antigen driven.

Peripheral blood CD8+ and CD4+ T cells from healthy donors, Susac syndrome patients and multiple sclerosis patients were profiled by high-throughput TCR beta sequencing. Susac syndrome patients met recently defined diagnostic criteria for definite or probable disease. Bulk CD8+ and CD4+ T cells were purified magnetically by negative isolation, whereas CD8+ TEMRA cells were enriched by FACS. Blood was drawn into EDTA tubes, processed within 24 hours, and PBMCs were isolated by density gradient centrifugation. PBMCs intended for TCR sequencing were cryopreserved in liquid nitrogen and were subsequently thawed in a 37 degrees C water bath. The sorted or isolated CD4+, CD8+ and CD8+ TEMRA cells had a purity of 90% or higher. RNA was extracted using the RNeasy kit, and about 0.45 to 1 ug of the RNA was reverse transcribed with random hexamers. The immunoSEQ multiplex PCR assay, covering 54 Vbeta and 13 Jbeta segments, was used to amplify TCR beta CDR3 regions. PCR amplification bias was corrected by using a synthetic template baseline for primer optimization and computational correction. In the source study's methods: Reads were annotated to V, D and J genes according to IMGT and were analyzed with immunoSEQ Analyzer, with only productive sequences retained. To calculate clonality, Shannon entropy was normalized by log2 of the number of productive unique sequences and then subtracted from one. For each patient and control, public and private clones were evaluated among the 100 most prevalent clones. Clones were defined as Susac-specific if absent from the healthy and MS cohorts, from 1052 published viral clones and from other ImmuneACCESS disease sequences. The public reads were quality trimmed at Q25 with fastp and then assembled into clones with MiXCR by TCRdb, keeping productive beta chains. Rows with a matching CDR3 protein are joined into one entry that keeps the most common DNA and genes. In this record, the V and J calls reflect TCRdb's handling and not the investigators' own analysis. The sample table shows some 250,000 distinct CDR3 sequences, and about 95% are seen once. Around 0.093% of the sample is held by the ten biggest clonotypes.

Summary of the overall study and its limitations: The study acknowledged that relatively few individuals were included in the TCR sequencing and HLA analysis. No clonal expansion was detected in the CD4+ T cell repertoire of Susac syndrome patients.

The CDR3 measures 15 amino acids from cysteine to phenylalanine. Just the 45-base CDR3 DNA is kept, in frame starting at base 1. A distance of 16 bases separates the germline ends of V and J, which lose 5 bases and 0 bases respectively. CDR1 and CDR2 were assigned from the germline V gene (reference sequence) as DFQATT and SNEGSKA. The receptor was derived from a human donor with Susac syndrome. Specimen: CD4+ T cells from PBMCs. This sequence uses TRBV20-1 and TRBJ2-5; TRBD1 is a possible D gene, resting on 6 matching bases. The base sequence is TGCAGTGCTGGGAAATCCGGGACAAACCAAGAGACCCAGTACTTC. Protein translation: CSAGKSGTNQETQYF.